A selection of T cell receptor beta chains follows, all from one sample in a study of T cell responses to AZD1222 COVID-19 vaccine. The protocol was immunoSEQ multiplex PCR, while the TCRdb copy is restricted to in-frame clones and leaves out a portion. The table shows around 150,000 clones, with approximately 88% occurring only once. The input for sequencing was peripheral blood, taken 28 days after the second AZD1222 dose. The receptors here all came from an adult who received the AZD1222 COVID-19 vaccine. Both conserved end residues are part of each CDR3. D genes are given only for firm matches. Size tells how often a clone was seen (once, few, many) or the class of an expanded clone, and some rows leave it out.

v_call: TRBV14; clone_size: .; cdr3_length: 15; j_call: TRBJ2-7; d_call: .; cdr3_nt: TGTGCCAGCAGCCAAGGAAGGGGTCGCCCCTACGAGCAGTACTTC; cdr3_aa: CASSQGRGRPYEQYF
v_call: TRBV4-3; clone_size: .; cdr3_length: 15; j_call: TRBJ1-2; d_call: .; cdr3_nt: TGCGCCAGCAGCCAAGAACACAGCCTCAACTATGGCTACACCTTC; cdr3_aa: CASSQEHSLNYGYTF
v_call: TRBV5-1; clone_size: .; cdr3_length: 14; j_call: TRBJ1-1; d_call: TRBD1; cdr3_nt: TGCGCCAGCAGCCGACAGGGAATATACGAGGAAGCTTTCTTT; cdr3_aa: CASSRQGIYEEAFF
v_call: TRBV29-1; clone_size: .; cdr3_length: 13; j_call: TRBJ1-5; d_call: .; cdr3_nt: TGCAGCGTTGGGACAGAATATAATCAGCCCCAGCATTTT; cdr3_aa: CSVGTEYNQPQHF
v_call: TRBV5-1; clone_size: .; cdr3_length: 12; j_call: TRBJ1-2; d_call: .; cdr3_nt: TGCGCCAGCAGCGAGACTGATGGCGGCTACACCTTC; cdr3_aa: CASSETDGGYTF
v_call: TRBV29-1; clone_size: .; cdr3_length: 13; j_call: TRBJ1-4; d_call: .; cdr3_nt: TGCAGCGTCCAACAGCAGAGTGGCGAAAAACTGTTTTTT; cdr3_aa: CSVQQQSGEKLFF
v_call: TRBV19; clone_size: .; cdr3_length: 13; j_call: TRBJ2-3; d_call: TRBD2; cdr3_nt: TGTGCCAGTAGTATAGTGGGGGGGGAGCCGCAGTATTTT; cdr3_aa: CASSIVGGEPQYF
v_call: TRBV3-1/TRBV3-2; clone_size: .; cdr3_length: 19; j_call: TRBJ1-4; d_call: TRBD1; cdr3_nt: TGTGCCAGCAGCCAGGATCTACAGGGGCGCTTTGCAACTAATGAAAAACTGTTTTTT; cdr3_aa: CASSQDLQGRFATNEKLFF
v_call: TRBV5-5; clone_size: .; cdr3_length: 14; j_call: TRBJ2-3; d_call: .; cdr3_nt: TGTGCCAGCACTCCGGGGGGCCGACTAGATACGCAGTATTTT; cdr3_aa: CASTPGGRLDTQYF
v_call: TRBV29-1; clone_size: .; cdr3_length: 14; j_call: TRBJ2-3; d_call: .; cdr3_nt: TGCAGCGTTGATAGTGGTGCTAGCACAGATACGCAGTATTTT; cdr3_aa: CSVDSGASTDTQYF
v_call: TRBV14; clone_size: .; cdr3_length: 15; j_call: TRBJ2-5; d_call: TRBD2; cdr3_nt: TGTGCCAGCAGCCAAATCGCGGGGGGCCAAGAGACCCAGTACTTC; cdr3_aa: CASSQIAGGQETQYF
v_call: TRBV7-8; clone_size: .; cdr3_length: 15; j_call: TRBJ1-6; d_call: .; cdr3_nt: TGTGCCAGCAGCCCCACCGGGGCTGGTAATTCACCCCTCCACTTT; cdr3_aa: CASSPTGAGNSPLHF
v_call: TRBV11-3; clone_size: .; cdr3_length: 13; j_call: TRBJ2-2; d_call: .; cdr3_nt: TGTGCCAGCAGCTCGGCATTTACCGGGGAGCTGTTTTTT; cdr3_aa: CASSSAFTGELFF
v_call: TRBV5-4; clone_size: .; cdr3_length: 14; j_call: TRBJ1-3; d_call: .; cdr3_nt: TGTGCCAGCAGCTTGGGTCAAGCTGGAAACACCATATATTTT; cdr3_aa: CASSLGQAGNTIYF
v_call: TRBV3-1/TRBV3-2; clone_size: .; cdr3_length: 18; j_call: TRBJ2-7; d_call: TRBD2; cdr3_nt: TGTGCCAGCAGCCAATGGCTAGCGGGGGGGATCTCGGGGTACGAGCAGTACTTC; cdr3_aa: CASSQWLAGGISGYEQYF
v_call: TRBV10-2; clone_size: .; cdr3_length: 15; j_call: TRBJ1-2; d_call: .; cdr3_nt: TGCGCCAGCAGTGACCAGACCAGGTCAGGGGATGGCTACACCTTC; cdr3_aa: CASSDQTRSGDGYTF
v_call: TRBV7-9; clone_size: once; cdr3_length: 11; j_call: TRBJ1-2; d_call: .; cdr3_nt: TGTGCCAGCAGCGGGTTGGATGGCTACACCTTC; cdr3_aa: CASSGLDGYTF
v_call: TRBV18; clone_size: .; cdr3_length: 15; j_call: TRBJ1-5; d_call: TRBD1; cdr3_nt: TGTGCCAGCTCACCCCCTGGACAGGGTGGACAGCCCCAGCATTTT; cdr3_aa: CASSPPGQGGQPQHF